These 5 T cell receptor beta chains were all obtained from the same sample, sequenced in a study of T-cell memory formation after mild COVID-19. One entry per CDR3 protein results from TCRdb running MiXCR on the 5' RACE reads. The sample carries 350,000 to 400,000 distinct CDR3 sequences, approximately 14% recorded once. Sequenced input: PBMCs or a T cell subset sorted from them (not recorded which). These receptors were collected from a man aged 18 to 30 who had mild COVID-19 (a few samples of this study predate the infection). Cell type and time point are not known.

This clonotype was counted a few times. The chain recombines TRBV20-1 with TRBJ2-1, with a tentative D call TRBD2 (5 bases). V gave up 0 bases and J gave up 8 bases, with 20 bases separating them. Germline V gene sequence: CDR1 DFQATT, CDR2 SNEGSKA (reference sequence). CDR3 size: 16 residues. CDR3 nucleotides: TGCAGTGCTAGAGATGAGGGCCGATTAGCCGGGGATGAGCAGTTCTTC. Its protein is CSARDEGRLAGDEQFF.

This clonotype was picked up many times. This chain's CDR3 is CASSQDSGERLAGGNEQFF. Written as DNA, the CDR3 is TGCGCCAGCAGCCAAGATTCGGGAGAAAGACTAGCCGGGGGTAATGAGCAGTTCTTC. The chain joins TRBV4-1 to TRBJ2-1, with 7 bases fitting TRBD2. This CDR3 has 19 amino acids. J was trimmed by 7 bases and V by 0 bases; bases with no gene match: 18. Germline loops: CDR1 MGHRA, CDR2 YSYEKL.

J is TRBJ2-7 and V is TRBV7-2; TRBD1 or TRBD2 may be the D gene (5 bases each). In germline, CDR1 is SGHTA, CDR2 FQGNSA. V gave up 3 bases and J gave up 7 bases, with 19 bases separating them. The CDR3 runs to 15 residues. The CDR3, as DNA: TGTGCCAGCAGCTTTGGGACGGGGATCGGGGCTGAGCAGTACGTC. Protein: CASSFGTGIGAEQYV.

This chain uses TRBV20-1 with TRBJ2-2, with 9 positions matching TRBD1. Losses at the gene ends were 1 base for V and 1 base for J; bases not matched to a gene: 10. CDR1 DFQATT and CDR2 SNEGSKA come from the germline V gene (reference sequence). The CDR3 is 18 amino acids. CDR3 region: CSARGTGGSIRNTGELFF. CDR3 DNA: TGCAGTGCTAGAGGCACAGGGGGCAGCATTCGGAACACCGGGGAGCTGTTTTTT.

The chain is built from TRBV7-3 and TRBJ2-3, with D tentatively TRBD1 or TRBD2 (5 bases each). The ends were cut back, 0 bases at V and 6 bases at J, with 19 bases in the middle. The germline CDR1 and CDR2 sequences are SGHTA and FQGTGA. The CDR3 extends over 17 amino acids. As DNA, the CDR3 is TGTGCCAGCAGCTTAACCGCCCGCGGTGGCTGGGGGGATACGCAGTATTTT. Protein: CASSLTARGGWGDTQYF. The whole variable domain, filled in from reference TRBV7-3 and TRBJ2-3, reads GAGVSQTPSNKVTEKGKYVELRCDPISGHTALYWYRQSLGQGPEFLIYFQGTGAADDSGLPNDRFFAVRPEGSVSTLKIQRTERGDSAVYLCASSLTARGGWGDTQYFGPGTRLTVL.